These T cell receptor beta chains were read from a single sample in a study of siplizumab effects on memory and regulatory T cells. Generated by immunoSEQ multiplex PCR, the TCRdb table keeps only in-frame clones and is missing some. The sample shows 100,000 or so clones, 90% to 95% of them seen only once. The sequenced sample was CD4+ T cells sorted from blood. All receptors derive from a human donor in good health. Both conserved end residues are part of each CDR3. The D gene is left open where the match is weak. Only part of the rows carry a size: once, few, many, or a class if the clone is expanded.

j_call v_call d_call clone_size cdr3_aa cdr3_nt
TRBJ1-3 TRBV27 - - CASSFQGSPGNTIYF TGTGCCAGCAGTTTTCAGGGTAGCCCTGGAAACACCATATATTTT
TRBJ2-2 TRBV7-2 - - CASSPQGLNTGELFF TGTGCCAGCAGCCCGCAGGGACTTAACACCGGGGAGCTGTTTTTT
TRBJ2-7 TRBV6-1 - - CASSEDGWVGNEQYF TGTGCCAGCAGTGAAGACGGATGGGTCGGCAACGAGCAGTACTTC
TRBJ2-7 TRBV28 TRBD1 - CASSLSRQGIYEQYF TGTGCCAGCAGTTTATCGAGACAGGGGATCTACGAGCAGTACTTC
TRBJ2-3 TRBV7-6 - - CASSLNRRDTQYF TGTGCCAGCAGCTTAAATCGGCGGGATACGCAGTATTTT
TRBJ2-5 TRBV6-1 - - CASRDSSATQYF TGTGCCAGCAGGGACAGCTCAGCGACCCAGTACTTC
TRBJ2-1 TRBV6-4 TRBD2 - CASSQQKLAGVEGEQFF TGTGCCAGCAGCCAACAAAAACTAGCGGGAGTTGAGGGTGAGCAGTTCTTC
TRBJ2-7 TRBV2 - once CASRPNRYEQYF TGTGCCAGCAGGCCCAACAGGTACGAGCAGTACTTC
TRBJ2-2 TRBV5-8 - - CASSGGTIPTGELFF TGTGCCAGCAGCGGCGGGACAATTCCTACCGGGGAGCTGTTTTTT
TRBJ2-7 TRBV5-1 TRBD1 few CASSPQGQGAYEQYF TGCGCCAGCAGCCCACAAGGACAGGGGGCCTACGAGCAGTACTTC
TRBJ2-2 TRBV30 - - CAWSVYTGRVATGELFF TGTGCCTGGAGTGTATACACTGGCAGGGTGGCGACCGGGGAGCTGTTTTTT
TRBJ1-3 TRBV15 TRBD1 - CATSRDRRLGLRQGRNSGNTIYF TGTGCCACCAGCAGAGATAGGCGCCTCGGCCTCAGACAGGGGAGGAACTCTGGAAACACCATATATTTT
TRBJ1-6 TRBV27 - once CASGRGWGGNSPLHF TGTGCCAGCGGACGGGGATGGGGCGGAAATTCACCCCTCCACTTT
TRBJ1-1 TRBV7-3 - few CASSLNGEVYTEAFF TGTGCCAGCAGCTTAAACGGGGAGGTATACACTGAAGCTTTCTTT
TRBJ1-4 TRBV5-1 TRBD1 once CASSSRTGNEKLFF TGCGCCAGCAGCTCTCGGACAGGGAATGAAAAACTGTTTTTT
TRBJ1-1 TRBV19 - - CASSPTGRGGEAFF TGTGCCAGTAGCCCCACGGGGAGGGGCGGCGAAGCTTTCTTT
TRBJ2-1 TRBV6-1 - - CASSDSVLRGYNEQFF TGTGCCAGCAGTGACAGCGTCCTCCGGGGATACAATGAGCAGTTCTTC
TRBJ1-5 TRBV2 TRBD1 - CASSGDRRENQPQHF TGTGCCAGCAGTGGGGACAGGAGGGAGAATCAGCCCCAGCATTTT
TRBJ2-1 TRBV11-2 TRBD2 - CASSWGRAGGRNEQFF TGTGCCAGCAGCTGGGGACGAGCGGGAGGGAGGAATGAGCAGTTCTTC
TRBJ2-6 TRBV19 - once CASSMFLWHRPMLSGANVLTF TGTGCCAGTAGTATGTTTTTATGGCACAGGCCGATGTTGAGTGGGGCCAACGTCCTGACTTTC
TRBJ2-1 TRBV5-1 - few CASSVNLAEQFF TGCGCCAGCAGCGTGAATCTAGCGGAGCAGTTCTTC
TRBJ2-1 TRBV6-1 - - CASSLRLQFF TGTGCCAGCAGTCTCCGTCTGCAGTTCTTC
TRBJ1-5 TRBV28 TRBD1 - CASSIIQGAKGQPQHF TGTGCCAGCAGCATCATACAGGGGGCGAAGGGTCAGCCCCAGCATTTT
TRBJ2-7 TRBV28 - once CASSLLSTGAYEQYF TGTGCCAGCAGCCTTCTATCGACAGGAGCCTACGAGCAGTACTTC
TRBJ2-5 TRBV2 TRBD2 - CASSEDSGSGETQYF TGTGCCAGCAGTGAAGATAGCGGGAGTGGCGAGACCCAGTACTTC
TRBJ2-5 TRBV4-1 TRBD2 - CASSQVFGTSQETQYF TGCGCCAGCAGCCAAGTCTTCGGGACTAGCCAAGAGACCCAGTACTTC
TRBJ2-1 TRBV7-3 TRBD2 - CASSFTGLDPREQFF TGTGCCAGCAGCTTTACGGGACTAGATCCGCGTGAGCAGTTCTTC
TRBJ1-2 TRBV25-1 TRBD1 - CASSETGSYGYTF TGTGCCAGCAGTGAGACAGGGAGCTACGGCTACACCTTC
TRBJ1-2 TRBV11-2 - - CASSFTGANYGYTF TGTGCCAGCAGCTTTACAGGAGCTAACTATGGCTACACCTTC
TRBJ1-3 TRBV6-1 - - CASSVTWGRSGNTIYF TGTGCCAGCAGTGTTACTTGGGGGCGGTCTGGAAACACCATATATTTT
TRBJ1-1 TRBV27 TRBD1 - CASSQNRGLLNTEAFF TGTGCCAGCAGTCAAAACAGGGGGCTTTTGAACACTGAAGCTTTCTTT
TRBJ1-1 TRBV18 - - CASSPRRDKNTEAFF TGTGCCAGCTCACCACGGCGGGATAAGAACACTGAAGCTTTCTTT
TRBJ2-3 TRBV7-9 TRBD2 - CASSLAGAGGRTDTQYF TGTGCCAGCAGCTTAGCTGGTGCGGGAGGGAGGACAGATACGCAGTATTTT
TRBJ2-3 TRBV19 TRBD2 - CASTWGGLGDTQYF TGTGCCAGTACATGGGGGGGTTTGGGCGATACGCAGTATTTT
TRBJ1-1 TRBV10-1 TRBD1 - CASSESRQGGTEAFF TGCGCCAGCAGTGAATCCCGACAGGGAGGCACTGAAGCTTTCTTT
TRBJ1-5 TRBV4-1 - - CASSQVTGGNQPQHF TGCGCCAGCAGCCAAGTGACTGGCGGTAATCAGCCCCAGCATTTT
TRBJ2-3 TRBV5-1 - - CASSLSATTDTQYF TGCGCCAGCAGCTTGTCGGCCACCACAGATACGCAGTATTTT
TRBJ2-7 TRBV6-1 - - CASTQGQGYNEQYF TGTGCCAGCACCCAGGGGCAGGGGTACAACGAGCAGTACTTC
TRBJ2-7 TRBV18 TRBD2 - CASSGAAGVSGEQYF TGTGCCAGCTCAGGTGCGGCGGGGGTTTCTGGCGAGCAGTACTTC
TRBJ2-1 TRBV5-1 - - CASSLRGGTGNEQFF TGCGCCAGCAGCTTGAGAGGCGGGACTGGGAATGAGCAGTTCTTC
TRBJ1-2 TRBV7-3 - few CASSFVGGGDYGYTF TGTGCCAGCAGCTTTGTAGGAGGGGGAGACTATGGCTACACCTTC